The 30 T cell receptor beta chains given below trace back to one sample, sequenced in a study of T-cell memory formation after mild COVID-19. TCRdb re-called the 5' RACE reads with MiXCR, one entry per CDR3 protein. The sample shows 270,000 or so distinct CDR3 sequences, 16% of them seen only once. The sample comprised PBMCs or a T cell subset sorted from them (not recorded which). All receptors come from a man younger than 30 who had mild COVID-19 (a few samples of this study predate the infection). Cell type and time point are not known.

The CDR3 sequence is CASSQQGADTQYF. The DNA for the CDR3 is TGCGCCAGCAGCCAGCAGGGGGCAGATACGCAGTATTTT. This chain connects TRBV4-3 to TRBJ2-3; 7 bases fit TRBD1. The germline V gene has CDR1 LGHNA and CDR2 YSLEER. The junction had 1 base not matched to a gene; V was cut back by 3 bases and J by 4 bases. This CDR3 contains 13 residues.

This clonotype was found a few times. CDR3 sequence reads: CSARAGGWGYTF. CDR3 DNA sequence: TGCAGTGCTAGAGCCGGGGGCTGGGGCTACACCTTC. V usage is TRBV20-1 and J usage is TRBJ1-2; the D gene is possibly TRBD1 (6 bases). Germline CDR1 and CDR2: DFQATT and SNEGSKA (reference sequence). The CDR3 loop spans 12 amino acids. Trimming cost V 1 base and J 8 bases, with 11 bases left between them.

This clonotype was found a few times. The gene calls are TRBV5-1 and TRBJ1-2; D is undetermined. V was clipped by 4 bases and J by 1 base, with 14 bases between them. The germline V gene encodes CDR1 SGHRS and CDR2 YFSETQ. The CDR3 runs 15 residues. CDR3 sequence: CASSIGLGVNYGYTF. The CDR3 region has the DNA TGCGCCAGCAGCATTGGTCTTGGGGTTAACTATGGCTACACCTTC.

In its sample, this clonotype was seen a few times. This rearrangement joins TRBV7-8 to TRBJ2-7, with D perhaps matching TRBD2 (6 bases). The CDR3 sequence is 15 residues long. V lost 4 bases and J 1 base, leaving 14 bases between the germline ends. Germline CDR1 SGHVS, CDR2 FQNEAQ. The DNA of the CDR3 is TGTGCCAGCAGCTGGGGATTTGGGGGGTCCTACGAGCAGTACGTC. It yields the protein CASSWGFGGSYEQYV.

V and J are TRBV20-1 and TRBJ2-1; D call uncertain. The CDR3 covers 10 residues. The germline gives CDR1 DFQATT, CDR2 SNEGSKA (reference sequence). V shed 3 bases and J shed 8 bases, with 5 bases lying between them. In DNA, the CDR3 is TGCAGTGCTAGTAACTATGAGCAGTTCTTC. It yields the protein CSASNYEQFF.

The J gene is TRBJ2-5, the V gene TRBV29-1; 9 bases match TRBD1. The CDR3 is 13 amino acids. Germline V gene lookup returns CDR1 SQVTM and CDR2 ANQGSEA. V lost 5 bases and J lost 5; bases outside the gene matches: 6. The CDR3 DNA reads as TGCAGCGTTTTTGGGACAGGGATGGAGACCCAGTACTTC. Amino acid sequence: CSVFGTGMETQYF.

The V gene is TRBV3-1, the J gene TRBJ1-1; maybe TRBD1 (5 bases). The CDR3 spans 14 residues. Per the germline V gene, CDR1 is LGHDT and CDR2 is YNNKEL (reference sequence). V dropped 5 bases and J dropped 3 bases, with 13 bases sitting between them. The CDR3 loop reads CASSYGAADTEAFF. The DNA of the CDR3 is TGTGCCAGCAGCTACGGGGCTGCGGACACTGAAGCTTTCTTT.

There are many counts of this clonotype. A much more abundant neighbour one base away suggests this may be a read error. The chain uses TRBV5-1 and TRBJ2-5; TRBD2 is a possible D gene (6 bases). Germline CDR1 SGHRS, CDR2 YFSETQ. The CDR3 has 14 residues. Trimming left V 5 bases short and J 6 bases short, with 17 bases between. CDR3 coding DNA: TGCGCCAGCAGGACCGGACGAGCGGGCCAGACCCAGTACTTC. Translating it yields CASRTGRAGQTQYF.

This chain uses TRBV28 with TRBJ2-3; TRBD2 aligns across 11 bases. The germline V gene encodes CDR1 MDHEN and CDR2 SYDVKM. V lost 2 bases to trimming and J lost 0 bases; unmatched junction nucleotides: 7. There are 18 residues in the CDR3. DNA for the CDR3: TGTGCCAGCAGTTTACCACTAGCGGGGGTGCTTAGCACAGATACGCAGTATTTT. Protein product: CASSLPLAGVLSTDTQYF.

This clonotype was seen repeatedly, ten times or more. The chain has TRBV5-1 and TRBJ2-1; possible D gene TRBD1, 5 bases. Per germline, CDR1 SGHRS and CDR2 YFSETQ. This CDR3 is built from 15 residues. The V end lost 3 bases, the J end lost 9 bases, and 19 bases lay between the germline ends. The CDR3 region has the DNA TGCGCCAGCAGCTCGCCACAGGAGAATCGTATTGAGCAGTTCTTC. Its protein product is CASSSPQENRIEQFF.

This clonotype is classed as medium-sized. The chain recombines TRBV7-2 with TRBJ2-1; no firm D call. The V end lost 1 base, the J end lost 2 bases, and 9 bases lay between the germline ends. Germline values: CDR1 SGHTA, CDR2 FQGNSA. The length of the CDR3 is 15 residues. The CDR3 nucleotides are TGTGCCAGCAGCTTAGATCTTAGTACCTACAATGAGCAGTTCTTC. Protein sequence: CASSLDLSTYNEQFF.

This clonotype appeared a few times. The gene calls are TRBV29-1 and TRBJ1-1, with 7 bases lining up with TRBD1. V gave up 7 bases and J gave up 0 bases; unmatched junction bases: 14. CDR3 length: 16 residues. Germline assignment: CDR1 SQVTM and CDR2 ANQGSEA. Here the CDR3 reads CSAETGLLVMNTEAFF. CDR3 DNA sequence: TGCAGCGCTGAGACAGGGCTCCTCGTCATGAACACTGAAGCTTTCTTT.

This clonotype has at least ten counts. The CDR3, as DNA: TGCGCCAGCAGCTATCCGGTTCCGGGACTCGTAAAAAATGAGCAGTTCTTC. It translates to CASSYPVPGLVKNEQFF. The genes are TRBV5-1 and TRBJ2-1; D is perhaps TRBD2 (6 bases). Per germline, CDR1 SGHRS and CDR2 YFSETQ. Trimming pared 3 bases from V and 7 bases from J, leaving 23 bases between. The CDR3 loop spans 17 amino acids.

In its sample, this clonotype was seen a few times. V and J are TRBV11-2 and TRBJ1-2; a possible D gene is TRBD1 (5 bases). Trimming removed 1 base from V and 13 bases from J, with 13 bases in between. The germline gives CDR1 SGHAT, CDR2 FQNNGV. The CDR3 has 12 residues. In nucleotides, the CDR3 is TGTGCCAGCAGCTTAGGCGGGGGGGTAACCACCTTC. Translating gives CASSLGGGVTTF. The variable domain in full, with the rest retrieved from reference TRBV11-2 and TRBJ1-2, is EAGVAQSPRYKIIEKRQSVAFWCNPISGHATLYWYQQILGQGPKLLIQFQNNGVVDDSQLPKDRFSAERLKGVDSTLKIQPAKLEDSAVYLCASSLGGGVTTFGSGTRLTVV.

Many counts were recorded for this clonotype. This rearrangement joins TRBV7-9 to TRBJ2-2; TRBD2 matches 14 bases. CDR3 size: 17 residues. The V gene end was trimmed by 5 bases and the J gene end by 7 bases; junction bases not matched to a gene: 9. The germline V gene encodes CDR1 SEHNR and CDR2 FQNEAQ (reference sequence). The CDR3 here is CASSPGLAGGLDGELFF. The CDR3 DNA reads TGTGCCAGCAGCCCCGGACTAGCGGGGGGATTGGACGGGGAGCTGTTTTTT.

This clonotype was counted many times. The CDR3 loop reads CASIHPGISGGNEQFF. The CDR3 nucleotides are TGTGCCAGCATCCACCCTGGAATTAGCGGGGGCAATGAGCAGTTCTTC. This sequence joins TRBV7-2 and TRBJ2-1; 9 bases match TRBD2. J gave up 6 bases and V 7 bases, and 13 bases lay outside the gene matches. The CDR3 is made up of 16 amino acids. CDR1 is SGHTA and CDR2 is FQGNSA in the germline V gene.

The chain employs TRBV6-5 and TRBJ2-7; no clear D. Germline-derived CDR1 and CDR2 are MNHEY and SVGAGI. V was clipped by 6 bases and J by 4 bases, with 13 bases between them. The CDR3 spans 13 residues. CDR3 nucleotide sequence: TGTGCCAGCAGCCAAAATACACGATACGAGCAGTACTTC. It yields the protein CASSQNTRYEQYF.

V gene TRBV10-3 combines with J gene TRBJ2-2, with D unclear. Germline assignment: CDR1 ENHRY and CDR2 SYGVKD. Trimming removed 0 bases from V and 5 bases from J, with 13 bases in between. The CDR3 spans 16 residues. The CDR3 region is CAISESMGFGTGELFF. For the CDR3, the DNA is TGTGCCATCAGTGAGTCGATGGGGTTTGGTACCGGGGAGCTGTTTTTT.

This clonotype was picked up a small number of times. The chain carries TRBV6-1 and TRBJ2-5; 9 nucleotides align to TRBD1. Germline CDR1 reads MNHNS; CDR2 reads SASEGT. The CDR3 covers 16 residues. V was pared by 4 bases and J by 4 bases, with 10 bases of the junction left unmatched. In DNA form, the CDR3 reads TGTGCCAGCAGTGCCCATCGACAGGGGGAGGCAGAGACCCAGTACTTC. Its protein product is CASSAHRQGEAETQYF.

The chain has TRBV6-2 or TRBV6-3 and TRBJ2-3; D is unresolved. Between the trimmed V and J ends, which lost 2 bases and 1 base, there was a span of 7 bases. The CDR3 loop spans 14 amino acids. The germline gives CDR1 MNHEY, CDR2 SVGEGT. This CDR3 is CASSYLGRTDTQYF. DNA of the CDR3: TGTGCCAGCAGTTACCTCGGGCGCACAGATACGCAGTATTTT.

The CDR3 sequence is CATRPSSGSLRGINQPQHF. As DNA, the CDR3 is TGTGCCACCAGACCAAGCTCGGGGTCGTTGAGGGGAATTAATCAGCCCCAGCATTTT. The rearrangement joins TRBV15 to TRBJ1-5; a weak D match, TRBD1 (5 bases). CDR1 and CDR2 from the germline V gene are LNHNV and YYDKDF (reference sequence). The V end lost 6 bases, the J end lost 4 bases, and 28 bases lay between the germline ends. The CDR3 runs to 19 residues.

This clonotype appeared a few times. CDR3 protein: CASGPGGGLFF. The DNA of the CDR3 is TGTGCCAGCGGCCCTGGAGGAGGGCTGTTTTTT. The V gene is TRBV4-2, the J gene TRBJ2-2, with D possibly TRBD2 on 5 matching bases. The CDR3 loop spans 11 amino acids. V was trimmed by 8 bases and J by 13 bases, leaving 14 bases between them. CDR1 LGHNA and CDR2 YNFKEQ come from the germline V gene.

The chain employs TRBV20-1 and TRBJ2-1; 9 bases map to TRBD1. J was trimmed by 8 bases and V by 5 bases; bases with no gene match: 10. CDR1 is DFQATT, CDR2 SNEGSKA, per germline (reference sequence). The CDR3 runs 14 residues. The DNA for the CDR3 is TGCAGTGCTGAGGGGACAGGGTTAAGGGATGAGCAGTTCTTC. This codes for CSAEGTGLRDEQFF.

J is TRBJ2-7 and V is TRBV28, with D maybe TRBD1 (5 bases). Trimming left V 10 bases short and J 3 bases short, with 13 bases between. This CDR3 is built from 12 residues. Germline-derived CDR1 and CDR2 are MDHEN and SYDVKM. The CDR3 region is CATGRQGYEQYV. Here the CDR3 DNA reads TGTGCCACGGGCCGGCAGGGCTACGAGCAGTACGTC.

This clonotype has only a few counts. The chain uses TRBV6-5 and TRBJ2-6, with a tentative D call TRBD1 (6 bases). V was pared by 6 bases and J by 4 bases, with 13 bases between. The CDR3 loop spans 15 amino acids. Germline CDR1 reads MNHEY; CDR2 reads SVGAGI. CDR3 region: CASRPTGSGANVLTF. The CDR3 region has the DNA TGTGCCAGCAGGCCCACAGGGTCAGGGGCCAACGTCCTGACTTTC.

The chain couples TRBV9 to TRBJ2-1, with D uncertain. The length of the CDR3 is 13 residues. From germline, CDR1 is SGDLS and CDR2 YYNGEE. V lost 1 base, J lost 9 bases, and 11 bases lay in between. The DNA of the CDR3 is TGTGCCAGCAGCGTATTCACTGGTGGTGAGCAGTTCTTC. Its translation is CASSVFTGGEQFF.

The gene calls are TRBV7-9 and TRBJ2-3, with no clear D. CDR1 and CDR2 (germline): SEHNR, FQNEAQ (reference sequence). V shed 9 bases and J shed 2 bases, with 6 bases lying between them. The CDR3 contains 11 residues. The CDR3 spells CAREVTDTQYF. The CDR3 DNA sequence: TGTGCCAGAGAGGTCACAGATACGCAGTATTTT.

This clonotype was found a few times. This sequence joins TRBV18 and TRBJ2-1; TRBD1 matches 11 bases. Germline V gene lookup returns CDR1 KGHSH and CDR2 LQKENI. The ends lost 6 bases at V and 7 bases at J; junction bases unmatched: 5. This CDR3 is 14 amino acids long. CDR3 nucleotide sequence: TGTGCCAGCTCCCCGGACAGGGGGCGGAATGAGCAGTTCTTC. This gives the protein CASSPDRGRNEQFF.

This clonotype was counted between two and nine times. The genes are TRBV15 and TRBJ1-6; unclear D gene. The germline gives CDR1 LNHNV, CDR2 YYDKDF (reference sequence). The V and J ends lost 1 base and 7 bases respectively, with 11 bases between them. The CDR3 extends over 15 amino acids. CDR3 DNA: TGTGCCACCAGCAGAGCCTGGGAATCCAATTCACCCCTCCACTTT. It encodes CATSRAWESNSPLHF.

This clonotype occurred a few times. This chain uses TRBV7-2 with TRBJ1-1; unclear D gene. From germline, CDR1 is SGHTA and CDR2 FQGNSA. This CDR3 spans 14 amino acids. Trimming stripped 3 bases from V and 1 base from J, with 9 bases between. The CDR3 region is CASSFGWANTEAFF. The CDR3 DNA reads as TGTGCCAGCAGCTTTGGCTGGGCGAACACTGAAGCTTTCTTT.